This T cell receptor (beta chain) stems from a study of blood T cells in healthy people across ages. This clonotype was counted only a few times. PCR was performed a second time for 7 to 11 cycles using a sample-barcoded 5' primer and a J-beta primer mix. With 12 random nucleotides, a template-switch adaptor tagged each individual cDNA molecule. TCRdb reprocessed the 5' RACE reads with MiXCR, giving one entry per CDR3 protein. The table lists approximately 2,000,000 distinct CDR3 sequences, about two fifths of them singletons. CDR1 and CDR2 (germline): SGHRS, YFSETQ. Trimming left V 0 bases short and J 6 bases short, with 12 bases between. The CDR3 loop spans 14 amino acids.

This sequence was found in a human donor in good health. The V gene is TRBV5-1, the J gene TRBJ1-1; D possibly corresponds to TRBD1 (6 bases). Specimen: blood. Here the CDR3 DNA reads TGCGCCAGCAGCTTGGGTCCAGGGGCGTCTGAAGCTTTCTTT. Protein: CASSLGPGASEAFF.